The sequence of this T cell receptor (beta chain) was determined in a study of spatial heterogeneity in lung cancer. Every molecule of TCR cDNA had its own unique molecular identifier. TCRdb re-called the 5' RACE reads with MiXCR, one entry per CDR3 protein. In the table there are 5,000 to 6,000 distinct CDR3 sequences, roughly 7% of which are singletons. This clonotype appeared many times. Its antigen is currently unknown. Germline V gives CDR1 LGHDT, CDR2 YNNKEL (reference sequence). CDR3 size: 14 residues. V was trimmed by 5 bases and J by 5 bases, leaving 15 bases between them. Time point given: sample taken at primary tumor resection. Around 70 TRACERx patients with early, untreated non-small cell lung cancer donated samples. Sequencing was performed on whole RNA extracted from tumor and nontumor lung tissue, or from frozen PBMC, and the material was left unsorted. Study-level results: The number of expanded tumor alpha and beta chains correlated with mutation number. Coverage of tumor T cells, an estimated figure, was approximately 6.9% for alpha and 11% to 15% for beta chains.

This rearrangement joins TRBV3-1 to TRBJ2-5; unclear D gene. The input for sequencing was lung tumor tissue, taken at surgery. This sequence was found in a male donor with early-stage non-small cell lung cancer. This CDR3 reads CASSDRAAGETQYF. CDR3 DNA sequence: TGTGCCAGCAGCGACCGGGCGGCCGGGGAGACCCAGTACTTC.